The clone carrying this T cell receptor (beta chain) was seen many times. Its target is unknown. Between the trimmed V and J ends, which lost 4 bases and 0 bases, there was a span of 13 bases. The germline V gene has CDR1 SQVTM and CDR2 ANQGSEA. This CDR3 has 15 amino acids. A sample-barcoded 5' primer and a J-beta primer mix were used in a second PCR of about 7 to 12 cycles. TCRdb analysed the 5' RACE reads with MiXCR anew, one entry per CDR3 protein. The sample includes 550,000 to 650,000 distinct CDR3 sequences, about 30% of them seen just once. The source of the sample is a study of blood T cells in healthy people across ages. Study-level points and caveats: There were more naive CD4+ cells and higher diversity in long-lived donors than in aged donors.

The clonotype was recovered from a woman older than 75 in good health. Input material: blood. The rearrangement uses TRBV29-1 and TRBJ2-1; D uncertain. The CDR3: CSVAYSQGSYNEQFF. The CDR3 bases are TGCAGCGTTGCGTACAGCCAAGGCTCCTACAATGAGCAGTTCTTC.